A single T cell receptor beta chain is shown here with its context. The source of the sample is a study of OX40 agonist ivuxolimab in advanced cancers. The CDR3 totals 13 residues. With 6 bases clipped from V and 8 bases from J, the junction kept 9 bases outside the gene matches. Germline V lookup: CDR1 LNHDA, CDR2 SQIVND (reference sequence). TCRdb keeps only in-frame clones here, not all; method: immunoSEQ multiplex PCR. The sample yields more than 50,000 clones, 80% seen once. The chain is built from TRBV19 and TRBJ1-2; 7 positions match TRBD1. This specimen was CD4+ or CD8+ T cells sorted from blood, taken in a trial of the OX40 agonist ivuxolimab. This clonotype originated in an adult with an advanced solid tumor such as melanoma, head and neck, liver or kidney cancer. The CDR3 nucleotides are TGTGCCAGTAGCATCGACAGGGAGCGGGGCTACACCTTC. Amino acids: CASSIDRERGYTF.